The 25 T cell receptor beta chains presented below share a single source sample, sequenced in a study of human T cells and chemical hapten exposure. Time point specified: patch test 3, about 24 weeks after DPC sensitization. The sample's treatment: therapeutic diphenylcyclopropenone sensitization with weekly scalp DPC. TCRdb itself ran the RACE reads through MiXCR, one entry per CDR3 protein. This table holds about 190,000 distinct CDR3 sequences, 24% found once. Sequencing used whole blood, obtained in connection with sensitization to the hapten diphenylcyclopropenone (DPC). Receptors originate from a woman aged 40 to 55 with alopecia areata. Some clones in this sample may be carry-over from other donors' samples.

This clonotype was observed a handful of times. V usage is TRBV10-3 and J usage is TRBJ2-1; TRBD1 matches at 8 bases. Germline CDR1 reads ENHRY; CDR2 reads SYGVKD. Trimming removed 5 bases from V and 9 bases from J; junction bases left unmatched: 12. The CDR3 length is 15 residues. CDR3 sequence (DNA): TGTGCCATCAGTTCTACTATCGGACAGGGCCCTGAGCAGTTCTTC. Amino acids: CAISSTIGQGPEQFF.

There are a few counts of this clonotype. V and J are TRBV5-8 and TRBJ1-1; 9 positions agree with TRBD1. CDR3 size: 15 residues. The junction had 8 bases not matched to a gene; V was cut back by 3 bases and J by 5 bases. Germline assignment: CDR1 SGHTS and CDR2 YDEGEE. This CDR3 is CASSWGQGQLTEAFF. The CDR3 region has the DNA TGTGCCAGCAGCTGGGGACAGGGTCAGCTTACTGAAGCTTTCTTT. The whole variable domain, remainder taken from reference TRBV5-8 and TRBJ1-1, is EAGVTQSPTHLIKTRGQQATLRCSPISGHTSVYWYQQALGLGLQFLLWYDEGEERNRGNFPPRFSGRQFPNYSSELNVNALELEDSALYLCASSWGQGQLTEAFFGQGTRLTVV.

This clonotype was seen a single time. V is TRBV6-5 and J is TRBJ2-1; 8 bases are shared with TRBD1. The germline V gene encodes CDR1 MNHEY and CDR2 SVGAGI. Trimming took 5 bases from V and 10 from J; bases not matched to a gene: 7. There are 13 residues in the CDR3. The CDR3 loop reads CASSRQGPPEQFF. DNA for the CDR3: TGTGCCAGCAGTCGACAGGGGCCCCCCGAGCAGTTCTTC.

V gene TRBV30 combines with J gene TRBJ2-3; a possible D gene is TRBD2 (7 bases). The CDR3 extends over 14 amino acids. V shed 0 bases and J shed 6 bases, with 13 bases lying between them. Germline CDR1 is GTSNPN and CDR2 is SVGIG (reference sequence). This CDR3 reads CAWSVGGGRDTQYF. CDR3 coding DNA: TGTGCCTGGAGTGTAGGCGGGGGCCGGGATACGCAGTATTTT.

The rearrangement links TRBV6-5 to TRBJ2-7; 8 bases line up with TRBD2. The CDR3 is 16 amino acids. Germline CDR1 and CDR2: MNHEY and SVGAGI. The V and J ends lost 6 bases and 5 bases, in that order; junction bases with no gene match: 15. The CDR3 sequence is CASSGRKRAGVHEQYF. CDR3 in DNA: TGTGCCAGCAGCGGACGGAAACGAGCGGGAGTCCACGAGCAGTACTTC.

This clonotype has ten or more counts. The chain is built from TRBV5-5 and TRBJ2-1; 9 nucleotides align to TRBD1. The V gene's germline CDR1 is SGHKS and CDR2 YYEKEE (reference sequence). This CDR3 contains 15 residues. V trimming: 3 bases; J trimming: 4 bases; junction bases outside the gene matches: 5. The CDR3 loop is CASSWAGTGYNEQFF. DNA for the CDR3: TGTGCCAGCAGCTGGGCCGGGACAGGGTACAATGAGCAGTTCTTC.

The genes are TRBV5-4 and TRBJ2-5, with D unclear. Per germline, CDR1 SGHNT and CDR2 YYREEE (reference sequence). The CDR3 covers 13 residues. With 0 bases removed from V and 4 bases from J, the gap between germline ends came to 7 bases. The CDR3: CASSLVVGETQYF. The CDR3 DNA reads as TGTGCCAGCAGCTTGGTTGTCGGAGAGACCCAGTACTTC.

This clonotype was observed a handful of times. A much larger clone lies a single base off, so this may be a read error. The rearrangement uses TRBV29-1 and TRBJ2-7, with 8 positions matching TRBD1. Germline V gene data show CDR1 as SQVTM and CDR2 as ANQGSEA. V lost 4 bases, J lost 4 bases, and 15 bases stayed unmatched. The CDR3 consists of 16 residues. This CDR3 reads CSVAGHAGQGWYEQYF. The CDR3 DNA reads as TGCAGCGTTGCCGGACATGCTGGACAGGGTTGGTACGAGCAGTACTTC.

This rearrangement joins TRBV6-5 to TRBJ2-2; TRBD2 matches 7 bases. Germline loops: CDR1 MNHEY, CDR2 SVGAGI. With 10 bases clipped from V and 6 bases from J, the junction kept 11 bases outside the gene matches. The CDR3 is 14 amino acids. CDR3: CATGREATAGELFF. The CDR3 DNA sequence: TGTGCCACCGGCCGGGAGGCAACCGCCGGGGAGCTGTTTTTT.

The rearrangement uses TRBV15 and TRBJ2-3; D possibly corresponds to TRBD2 (6 bases). V lost 7 bases and J lost 6, with 11 bases in between. This CDR3 is 12 amino acids long. CDR1 and CDR2 from the germline V gene are LNHNV and YYDKDF (reference sequence). The chain's CDR3 is CATTVGRDTQYF. The CDR3 bases are TGTGCCACCACCGTAGGGAGGGATACGCAGTATTTT.

This clonotype appeared once. The chain employs TRBV5-8 and TRBJ1-3, with D hard to call. This CDR3 comprises 13 residues. The germline gives CDR1 SGHTS, CDR2 YDEGEE. The V end was cut by 3 bases, the J end by 9 bases, with 13 bases between. The CDR3 DNA sequence: TGTGCCAGCAGCTCCCCGCAGAGGGCCACCATATATTTT. Protein sequence: CASSSPQRATIYF.

The chain joins TRBV5-1 to TRBJ2-5; possible D gene TRBD2, 6 bases. V was pared by 4 bases and J by 2 bases, with 6 bases between. Germline values: CDR1 SGHRS, CDR2 YFSETQ. The length of the CDR3 is 12 residues. CDR3 sequence (DNA): TGCGCCAGCAGCGGGACTCAAGAGACCCAGTACTTC. Its protein product is CASSGTQETQYF.

The gene calls are TRBV12-3 or TRBV12-4 and TRBJ1-3; 7 bases align to TRBD1. V lost 7 bases, J lost 0 bases, and 9 bases stayed unmatched. This CDR3 region has 16 residues. Here the CDR3 reads CASNPPGQFSGNTIYF. The CDR3 bases are TGTGCCAGCAATCCCCCGGGACAGTTCTCTGGAAACACCATATATTTT.

This clonotype showed up just a few times. The V call is TRBV4-3, the J call TRBJ1-5, with 8 bases that match TRBD1. The CDR3 spans 18 residues. CDR1 is LGHNA, CDR2 YSLEER, per germline. The ends lost 1 base at V and 3 bases at J; junction bases unmatched: 11. CDR3 DNA: TGCGCCAGCAGCCAAGGCCCCGGACAGGGAGGTTCCAATCAGCCCCAGCATTTT. Translating gives CASSQGPGQGGSNQPQHF.

The CDR3 nucleotides are TGTGCCAGCAGCGTTCAAGCGGGAGGGCTTCAAGAGACCCAGTACTTC. Amino acid sequence: CASSVQAGGLQETQYF. J is TRBJ2-5 and V is TRBV7-9, with 10 positions matching TRBD2. CDR3 length: 16 amino acids. The trim removed 5 bases at V and 2 bases at J, leaving 8 bases unmatched. The germline V gene has CDR1 SEHNR and CDR2 FQNEAQ (reference sequence).

This clonotype was seen only a few times. This sequence joins TRBV6-4 and TRBJ2-1; the D gene is possibly TRBD2 (6 bases). CDR3 length: 14 residues. From germline, CDR1 is MRHNA and CDR2 SNTAGT. Trimming shortened V by 7 bases and J by 3 bases, and 13 bases separated the two germline ends. This CDR3 is CASKGGRDYNEQFF. CDR3 coding DNA: TGTGCCAGCAAGGGAGGCAGGGACTACAATGAGCAGTTCTTC.

This clonotype was seen a few times. This chain joins TRBV5-4 and TRBJ2-2; 8 nucleotides line up with TRBD2. Trimming cost V 2 bases and J 3 bases; bases outside gene matches: 6. CDR3 length equals 16 residues. Germline-derived CDR1 and CDR2 are SGHNT and YYREEE (reference sequence). CDR3 DNA: TGTGCCAGCAGCTTAGGGGCGGGAGGACACACCGGGGAGCTGTTTTTT. As protein: CASSLGAGGHTGELFF.

The chain combines TRBV28 with TRBJ2-7; maybe TRBD1 (6 bases). Trimming cost V 5 bases and J 8 bases, with 22 bases left between them. Germline CDR1 MDHEN, CDR2 SYDVKM. The CDR3 length is 15 residues. The CDR3 reads CASSSPGSEGVQQYF. The CDR3 nucleotides are TGTGCCAGCAGTAGTCCAGGCTCCGAGGGGGTCCAGCAGTACTTC.

The chain links TRBV20-1 to TRBJ2-3, with 9 bases matching TRBD2. Germline V gene lookup returns CDR1 DFQATT and CDR2 SNEGSKA (reference sequence). The trim removed 7 bases at V and 11 bases at J, leaving 19 bases unmatched. This CDR3 is 15 amino acids long. The CDR3 loop is CSVSRWLAGSGGQYF. Here the CDR3 DNA reads TGCAGTGTGTCTCGGTGGCTAGCGGGAAGTGGGGGGCAGTATTTT.

V is TRBV12-3 or TRBV12-4 and J is TRBJ1-4; D is perhaps TRBD1 (5 bases). Trimming stripped 6 bases from V and 5 bases from J, with 10 bases between. This CDR3 comprises 13 residues. DNA for the CDR3: TGTGCCAGCAGCCTACAGGAAAATGAAAAACTGTTTTTT. The encoded protein is CASSLQENEKLFF.

The rearrangement uses TRBV12-3 or TRBV12-4 and TRBJ1-6; D gene ambiguous. The CDR3 covers 13 residues. Trimming removed 2 bases at V and 6 bases at J, with 5 bases between. CDR3 amino acids: CASSLSPNSPLHF. The CDR3 DNA sequence: TGTGCCAGCAGTTTATCTCCTAATTCACCCCTCCACTTT.

This clonotype was seen at least ten times. The chain recombines TRBV6-2 or TRBV6-3 with TRBJ1-1; no definite D call. The CDR3 runs to 16 residues. With 2 bases removed from V and 0 bases from J, the gap between germline ends came to 13 bases. In germline, CDR1 is MNHEY, CDR2 SVGEGT. The CDR3 coding sequence is TGTGCCAGCAGTTACCGTAGCGGTACGGTGAACACTGAAGCTTTCTTT. Protein: CASSYRSGTVNTEAFF.

J is TRBJ1-5 and V is TRBV20-1, with unresolved D. Per germline, CDR1 DFQATT and CDR2 SNEGSKA (reference sequence). V lost 2 bases to trimming and J lost 7 bases, with 18 bases between them. CDR3 length: 15 amino acids. The CDR3 DNA reads as TGCAGTGCTAGAACCGACATACTGGGAGTCCAGCCCCAGCATTTT. Translated, it gives CSARTDILGVQPQHF.

The rearrangement joins TRBV6-5 to TRBJ2-2; D is perhaps TRBD1 or TRBD2 (5 bases each). Trimming took off 9 bases at V and 7 bases at J, with 15 bases between the two ends. Germline V gives CDR1 MNHEY, CDR2 SVGAGI. The CDR3 runs to 13 residues. The CDR3 loop reads CASLQGVNGELFF. The CDR3 DNA reads as TGTGCCAGTCTTCAGGGAGTGAACGGGGAGCTGTTTTTT.

The V and J genes are TRBV7-2 and TRBJ2-5; weak D call: TRBD1 (7 bases). V lost 3 bases to trimming and J lost 1 base, with 15 bases between them. CDR3 length: 16 amino acids. The germline gives CDR1 SGHTA, CDR2 FQGNSA. The CDR3 DNA is TGTGCCAGCAGCTTTAACAGGGGAGGAGGCCAAGAGACCCAGTACTTC. It translates to CASSFNRGGGQETQYF.